This T cell receptor (beta chain) is drawn from a study of blood T cell repertoires in COVID-19. Study at large: The study drew acute and convalescent COVID-19 samples from the United States, Italy and Spain. In each case, the material was cDNA or gDNA derived from T cells, B-cell-depleted T cells, or PBMCs.

Libraries were prepared by immunoSEQ multiplex PCR; TCRdb keeps only in-frame clonotypes and omits some of them. The data show about 79,000 clones, roughly 91% seen once. The receptor's source is a man between 70 and 80 years old with active or convalescent COVID-19. The specimen sequenced was peripheral blood.

The CDR3 DNA sequence: TGTGCCAGCAGCGCTTTAGGCGGGGTATCGTCCGGGGAGCTGTTTTTT. Its protein product is CASSALGGVSSGELFF. V and J are TRBV9 and TRBJ2-2; weak D call: TRBD2 (6 bases). In germline, CDR1 is SGDLS, CDR2 YYNGEE. The CDR3 has 16 amino acids. V lost 3 bases and J lost 6, with 18 bases in between. Full variable domain (outside the CDR3, taken from reference TRBV9 and TRBJ2-2): DSGVTQTPKHLITATGQRVTLRCSPRSGDLSVYWYQQSLDQGLQFLIQYYNGEERAKGNILERFSAQQFPDLHSELNLSSLELGDSALYFCASSALGGVSSGELFFGEGSRLTVL.